This T cell receptor beta chain was recovered during a study of CD8 T cells in Susac syndrome. Study information: When their blood was taken, the Susac syndrome patients had either not yet had any therapy, were taking corticosteroids, or were taking intravenous immunoglobulin alone.

The V gene lost 4 bases and the J gene lost 5 bases, with 11 bases spanning the gap. From germline, CDR1 is MNHEY and CDR2 SVGAGI. CDR3 length equals 13 residues. Points from the study as a whole: In Susac patients, clonal expansion was not detected in CD4+ cells.

Definite or probable Susac syndrome was diagnosed using recently defined diagnostic criteria. A quantity of about 0.5 to 1 ug RNA underwent reverse transcription using random hexamers. The authors amplified TCR beta CDR3 across 54 Vbeta and 13 Jbeta using immunoSEQ multiplex PCR. TCRdb reprocessed the immunoSEQ multiplex PCR reads via MiXCR and lists one record per CDR3 protein. The sample carries some 190,000 distinct CDR3 sequences, less than 95% recorded once. On this clonotype itself: Its antigen is as yet unknown.

This TCR was sampled from a human donor with Susac syndrome. V is TRBV6-5 and J is TRBJ2-5, with D maybe TRBD1 (5 bases). Sequencing was carried out using CD4+ T cells from PBMCs. As DNA, the CDR3 is TGTGCCAGCAGTTCAGGGATAGGGGAGACCCAGTACTTC. Protein product: CASSSGIGETQYF.